This entry lists 27 T cell receptor beta chains sequenced from one sample in a study of T cell changes during pregnancy in multiple sclerosis. Clones were read by immunoSEQ multiplex PCR, and TCRdb kept only the in-frame ones, dropping some. The profile shows roughly 70,000 clones, approximately 91% of them singletons. Here the sequenced sample was peripheral blood, taken before pregnancy. All receptors derive from a female donor with multiple sclerosis, enrolled in a pregnancy study.

V is TRBV30 and J is TRBJ2-7; 10 bases fit TRBD2. Germline-derived CDR1 and CDR2 are GTSNPN and SVGIG (reference sequence). Trimming at V came to 2 bases and at J to 6 bases, leaving 10 bases not matched to a gene. The CDR3 contains 15 residues. The CDR3: CAWSPRGLATGEQYF. Written as DNA, the CDR3 is TGTGCCTGGAGTCCTAGGGGACTAGCGACTGGCGAGCAGTACTTC.

The chain employs TRBV5-4 and TRBJ2-3; D possibly corresponds to TRBD1 (6 bases). Germline V gives CDR1 SGHNT, CDR2 YYREEE (reference sequence). There are 20 residues in the CDR3. V was shortened by 2 bases and J by 0 bases, with 25 bases between the two germline ends. The CDR3 sequence is CASSLSLDRFLMISTDTQYF. CDR3 nucleotide sequence: TGTGCCAGCAGCTTAAGTCTCGACAGGTTCTTGATGATTAGCACAGATACGCAGTATTTT.

The chain combines TRBV6-5 with TRBJ2-1; D call uncertain. The CDR3 length is 11 residues. Germline V gives CDR1 MNHEY, CDR2 SVGAGI. V dropped 4 bases and J dropped 14 bases, with 12 bases sitting between them. Written as DNA, the CDR3 is TGTGCCAGCAGTTCAAGCGCAAAGGAGTTCTTC. It translates to CASSSSAKEFF.

This clone was recorded only once. The V and J genes are TRBV6-1 and TRBJ1-2; the D gene is possibly TRBD1 (5 bases). The V end lost 6 bases, the J end lost 9 bases, and 20 bases lay between the germline ends. The CDR3 consists of 14 residues. Germline V gives CDR1 MNHNS, CDR2 SASEGT. This chain's CDR3 is CASSPTPGAVSYTF. The CDR3 nucleotides are TGTGCCAGCAGCCCCACGCCTGGGGCAGTCAGCTACACCTTC.

This chain joins TRBV6-5 and TRBJ1-5, with a weak D call TRBD1 (5 bases). The V end was cut by 5 bases, the J end by 4 bases, with 9 bases between. CDR1 is MNHEY and CDR2 is SVGAGI in the germline V gene. The CDR3 is made up of 13 amino acids. The CDR3 reads CASSTGKNQPQHF. As DNA, the CDR3 is TGTGCCAGCAGTACAGGCAAAAATCAGCCCCAGCATTTT.

J is TRBJ2-6 and V is TRBV5-4; D ambiguous. CDR3 size: 17 residues. Germline CDR1 reads SGHNT; CDR2 reads YYREEE (reference sequence). With 0 bases removed from V and 0 bases from J, the gap between germline ends came to 10 bases. The CDR3 region is CASSLAVRSSGANVLTF. The CDR3 DNA sequence: TGTGCCAGCAGCTTGGCGGTCAGGTCCTCTGGGGCCAACGTCCTGACTTTC.

The chain joins TRBV6-5 to TRBJ1-2; possible D gene TRBD1, 6 bases. Deletions cut 0 bases from V and 5 bases from J, with 16 bases between. There are 16 residues in the CDR3. The germline V gene encodes CDR1 MNHEY and CDR2 SVGAGI. CDR3 bases: TGTGCCAGCAGTTACTCTCATCAACAGGGCTGGTATGGCTACACCTTC. Translating it yields CASSYSHQQGWYGYTF.

The V gene is TRBV9, the J gene TRBJ2-1; 7 bases line up with TRBD2. The germline V gene encodes CDR1 SGDLS and CDR2 YYNGEE. With 2 bases clipped from V and 3 bases from J, the junction kept 5 bases outside the gene matches. CDR3 size: 15 residues. The CDR3 sequence: CASSVDQRGYNEQFF. Written as DNA, the CDR3 is TGTGCCAGCAGCGTCGACCAGCGGGGCTACAATGAGCAGTTCTTC.

This clone occurred once. The J gene is TRBJ2-7, the V gene TRBV7-2; 10 bases line up with TRBD1. CDR1 SGHTA and CDR2 FQGNSA come from the germline V gene. The V segment lost 6 bases and the J segment 2 bases; nucleotides outside the gene matches: 4. The length of the CDR3 is 14 residues. DNA for the CDR3: TGTGCCAGCAGTCGGGACAGGGGACCCTACGAGCAGTACTTC. Its translation: CASSRDRGPYEQYF.

V and J are TRBV30 and TRBJ1-2; D is unresolved. V was pared by 0 bases and J by 8 bases, with 13 bases between. Germline V gives CDR1 GTSNPN, CDR2 SVGIG (reference sequence). The CDR3 is made up of 13 amino acids. The CDR3 region has the DNA TGTGCCTGGAGTGTAGTCACCGGGTCCGGCTACACCTTC. Translated: CAWSVVTGSGYTF.

The rearrangement links TRBV9 to TRBJ2-7; 12 bases line up with TRBD1. There are 15 residues in the CDR3. Per the germline V gene, CDR1 is SGDLS and CDR2 is YYNGEE. The trim removed 5 bases at V and 6 bases at J, leaving 9 bases unmatched. CDR3 loop: CASSDARDRGPEQYF. The CDR3 coding sequence is TGTGCCAGCAGTGACGCGAGGGACAGGGGGCCCGAGCAGTACTTC.

V gene TRBV29-1 combines with J gene TRBJ1-1; 9 positions match TRBD1. The CDR3 has 15 residues. Per the germline V gene, CDR1 is SQVTM and CDR2 is ANQGSEA. Trimming at V came to 6 bases and at J to 0 bases, leaving 8 bases not matched to a gene. The CDR3 loop is CSVNDRGSMNTEAFF. The DNA of the CDR3 is TGCAGCGTCAACGACAGGGGGAGCATGAACACTGAAGCTTTCTTT.

The gene calls are TRBV7-9 and TRBJ2-6, with TRBD1 identical over 8 bases. The V gene end was trimmed by 4 bases and the J gene end by 4 bases; junction bases not matched to a gene: 12. Germline CDR1 and CDR2: SEHNR and FQNEAQ (reference sequence). The CDR3 has 18 amino acids. CDR3 region: CASSSGQGALVGANVLTF. CDR3 nucleotide sequence: TGTGCCAGCAGCTCTGGGCAGGGGGCTTTAGTCGGGGCCAACGTCCTGACTTTC.

This clone has a single count. This chain joins TRBV5-1 and TRBJ1-6; TRBD1 might be the D (5 bases). CDR1 SGHRS and CDR2 YFSETQ come from the germline V gene. This CDR3 has 17 residues. V lost 0 bases, J lost 1 base, and 11 bases lay in between. The CDR3: CASSLAPGGSYNSPLHF. Written as DNA, the CDR3 is TGCGCCAGCAGCTTGGCCCCCGGGGGGTCCTATAATTCACCCCTCCACTTT.

The gene calls are TRBV5-1 and TRBJ1-2, with 12 bases matching TRBD1. The CDR3 is made up of 15 amino acids. From germline, CDR1 is SGHRS and CDR2 YFSETQ. V lost 4 bases and J lost 6; bases outside the gene matches: 7. CDR3 nucleotides: TGCGCCAGCAGCCGGGACAGGGGGCAGGTCGATGGCTACACCTTC. Translation: CASSRDRGQVDGYTF.

The V and J genes are TRBV2 and TRBJ2-7; 7 bases align to TRBD2. Germline CDR1 is SNHLY and CDR2 is FYNNEI. This CDR3 contains 15 residues. J lost 3 bases, V lost 5 bases, and 10 bases had no gene match. The CDR3 nucleotides read TGTGCCAGCAGTTTCTCCCTAGCGGAGGACTACGAGCAGTACTTC. This codes for CASSFSLAEDYEQYF.

The chain uses TRBV7-2 and TRBJ2-7; 9 bases map to TRBD1. The CDR3 runs 14 residues. V shed 5 bases and J 4 bases; nucleotides not matched to a gene: 6. Germline CDR1 is SGHTA and CDR2 is FQGNSA. The CDR3 region has the DNA TGTGCCAGCAGCCCCGGACAGGGGATGTACGAGCAGTACTTC. It is translated as CASSPGQGMYEQYF.

V and J are TRBV18 and TRBJ2-7; D ambiguous. CDR3 length: 14 residues. Trimming removed 6 bases from V and 6 bases from J, with 18 bases in between. Germline CDR1 KGHSH, CDR2 LQKENI. CDR3 in amino acids: CASSAAPERVEQYF. DNA for the CDR3: TGTGCCAGCTCGGCCGCTCCTGAACGGGTCGAGCAGTACTTC.

This clone was observed a single time. The V call is TRBV2, the J call TRBJ2-1; TRBD2 matches at 13 bases. The CDR3 loop spans 17 amino acids. Unmatched junction bases numbered 11, after V lost 8 bases and J lost 4 bases. CDR1 and CDR2 (germline): SNHLY, FYNNEI. The CDR3 DNA reads TGTGCCAGCTCGGTACTCGGGACTAGCGGGGTATACAATGAGCAGTTCTTC. Amino acid sequence: CASSVLGTSGVYNEQFF.

This clone occurred once. CDR3 DNA: TGTGCCAGCAGGTACAGGGCCTACAATCAGCCCCAGCATTTT. Residues: CASRYRAYNQPQHF. This sequence joins TRBV6-1 and TRBJ1-5; weak D call: TRBD1 (6 bases). Deletions cut 6 bases from V and 3 bases from J, with 12 bases between. CDR3 length: 14 residues. Germline V gene data show CDR1 as MNHNS and CDR2 as SASEGT.

This chain connects TRBV30 to TRBJ1-5; D is unresolved. Germline V gene sequence: CDR1 GTSNPN, CDR2 SVGIG (reference sequence). Trimming took 5 bases from V and 0 from J, leaving 8 bases between them. The CDR3 has 13 residues. CDR3 bases: TGTGCCTGGGGCCTCGATAGCAATCAGCCCCAGCATTTT. Residues: CAWGLDSNQPQHF.

This clone was counted only a few times. This chain joins TRBV6-6 and TRBJ1-2; weak D call: TRBD1 (6 bases). This CDR3 comprises 13 residues. CDR1 is MNHNY and CDR2 is SVGAGI in the germline V gene (reference sequence). Trimming stripped 7 bases from V and 4 bases from J, with 13 bases between. In DNA, the CDR3 is TGTGCCAGCAATGGACAGACTCCCTATGGCTACACCTTC. It is translated as CASNGQTPYGYTF.

The chain couples TRBV6-5 to TRBJ1-2; no definite D call. The CDR3 loop spans 13 amino acids. Deletions cut 5 bases from V and 4 bases from J, with 11 bases between. Germline V CDR1 and CDR2: MNHEY, SVGAGI. The CDR3 is CASSPTTIYGYTF. CDR3 in DNA: TGTGCCAGCAGTCCCACGACTATCTATGGCTACACCTTC.

The chain carries TRBV27 and TRBJ1-1; D is unclear. Trimming removed 2 bases at V and 10 bases at J, with 17 bases between. Per germline, CDR1 MNHEY and CDR2 SMNVEV (reference sequence). This CDR3 spans 14 amino acids. CDR3 in DNA: TGTGCCAGCAGTTTAAAGCCGACGGGTCCCGGAGCTTTCTTT. It translates to CASSLKPTGPGAFF.

The chain links TRBV6-1 to TRBJ1-1; D is perhaps TRBD1 (6 bases). This CDR3 has 12 amino acids. V lost 3 bases and J 8 bases, leaving 10 bases between the germline ends. CDR1 and CDR2 (germline): MNHNS, SASEGT. The CDR3 DNA sequence: TGTGCCAGCAGTGACGCGACAGGCGAAGCTTTCTTT. This codes for CASSDATGEAFF.

V is TRBV5-1 and J is TRBJ2-5; 8 nucleotides match TRBD2. J was trimmed by 4 bases and V by 2 bases; bases with no gene match: 7. The CDR3 extends over 15 amino acids. CDR1 and CDR2 (germline): SGHRS, YFSETQ. The CDR3 loop is CASSFGTSKGETQYF. CDR3 nucleotides: TGCGCCAGCAGCTTCGGGACTAGTAAGGGAGAGACCCAGTACTTC. Using reference TRBV5-1 and TRBJ2-5 for the parts outside the CDR3, the full variable domain is KAGVTQTPRYLIKTRGQQVTLSCSPISGHRSVSWYQQTPGQGLQFLFEYFSETQRNKGNFPGRFSGRQFSNSRSEMNVSTLELGDSALYLCASSFGTSKGETQYFGPGTRLLVL.

This clone was seen a single time. The chain uses TRBV7-2 and TRBJ1-2, with TRBD1 identical over 9 bases. The CDR3 is made up of 14 amino acids. After removal of 1 base from V and 8 bases from J, the junction contained 5 bases not matched to a gene. CDR1 SGHTA and CDR2 FQGNSA come from the germline V gene. This CDR3 is CASSLGGQGYGYTF. The DNA for the CDR3 is TGTGCCAGCAGCTTAGGGGGACAGGGTTACGGCTACACCTTC.